The T cell receptor (beta chain) under discussion was sequenced for a study of blood T cell repertoires in COVID-19. The CDR3 spans 16 residues. Germline V gene lookup returns CDR1 LNHDA and CDR2 SQIVND (reference sequence). With 6 bases clipped from V and 7 bases from J, the junction kept 13 bases outside the gene matches. Measured with immunoSEQ multiplex PCR; TCRdb has only the in-frame clones, and not every one. This sample has about 220,000 clones, with 75% to 85% found just once. The TCR was taken from a woman aged 70-85 years with COVID-19, enrolled during active disease. The chain recombines TRBV19 with TRBJ2-1; 9 nucleotides line up with TRBD2. Sample: peripheral blood. CDR3 coding DNA: TGTGCCAGTAGGTTGGGAAGGCTAGCGGGGCCGAATGAGCAGTTCTTC. This sequence encodes CASRLGRLAGPNEQFF.